The sequence of this T cell receptor (beta chain) was determined in a study of T cells after yellow fever vaccination. For TCR, cDNA came from 5'RACE template switching, which added a universal primer site and UMIs. TCRdb redid the calling of the 5' RACE reads with MiXCR, one entry per CDR3 protein. The repertoire holds 450,000 to 600,000 distinct CDR3 sequences, with approximately 16% as singletons. This clonotype was found many times. V was pared by 4 bases and J by 4 bases, with 8 bases between. The CDR3 length is 13 residues. Germline loops: CDR1 MNHEY, CDR2 SVGEGT. The chain combines TRBV6-2 or TRBV6-3 with TRBJ2-1; a possible D gene is TRBD2 (5 bases). The clonotype comes from a man between 18 and 29 years old who received the YFV17D yellow fever vaccine. The source was PBMCs, collected 5 to 6 days after the first yellow fever vaccination. CDR3 in DNA: TGTGCCAGCAGTTGGGGAGTTTACAATGAGCAGTTCTTC. Translation gives CASSWGVYNEQFF.